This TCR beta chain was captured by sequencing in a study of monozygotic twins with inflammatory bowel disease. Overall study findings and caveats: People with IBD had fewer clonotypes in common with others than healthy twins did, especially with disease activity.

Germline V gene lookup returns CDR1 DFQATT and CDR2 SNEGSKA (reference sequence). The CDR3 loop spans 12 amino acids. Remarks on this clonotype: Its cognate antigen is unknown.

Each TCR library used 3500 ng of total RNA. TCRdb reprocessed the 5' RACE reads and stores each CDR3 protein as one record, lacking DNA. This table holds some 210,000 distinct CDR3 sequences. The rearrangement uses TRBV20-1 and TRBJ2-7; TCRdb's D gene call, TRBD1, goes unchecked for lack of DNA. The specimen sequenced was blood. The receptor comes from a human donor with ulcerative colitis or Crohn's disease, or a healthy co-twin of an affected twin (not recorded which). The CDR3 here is CSATGRSYEQYF.